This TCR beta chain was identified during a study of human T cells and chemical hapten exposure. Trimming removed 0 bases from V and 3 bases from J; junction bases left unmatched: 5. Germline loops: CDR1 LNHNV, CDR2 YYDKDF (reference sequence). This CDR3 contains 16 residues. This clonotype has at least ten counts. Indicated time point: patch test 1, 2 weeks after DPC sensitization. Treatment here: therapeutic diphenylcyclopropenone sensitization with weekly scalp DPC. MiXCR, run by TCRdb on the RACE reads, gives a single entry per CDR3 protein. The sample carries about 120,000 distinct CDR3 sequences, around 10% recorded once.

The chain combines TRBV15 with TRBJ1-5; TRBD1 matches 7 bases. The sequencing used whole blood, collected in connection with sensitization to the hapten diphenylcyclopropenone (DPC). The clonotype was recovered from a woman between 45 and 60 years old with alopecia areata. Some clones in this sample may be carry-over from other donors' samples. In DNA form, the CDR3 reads TGTGCCACCAGCAGAGAGGGGGACAGCCCCAATCAGCCCCAGCATTTT. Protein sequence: CATSREGDSPNQPQHF.